These 26 T cell receptor beta chains came from one sample sequenced in a study of blood T cell repertoires in COVID-19. Sequencing used immunoSEQ multiplex PCR; TCRdb keeps in-frame clones, though not all of them. The table records over 250,000 clones, around nine tenths of them present only once. Sequences were obtained from PBMCs or T cells enriched from blood (not recorded which). The receptors shown here come from a woman younger than 35 who had recovered from COVID-19.

The gene calls are TRBV2 and TRBJ1-4, with TRBD1 matching over 7 bases. This CDR3 spans 16 amino acids. Germline assignment: CDR1 SNHLY and CDR2 FYNNEI. V gave up 7 bases and J gave up 7 bases; unmatched junction bases: 15. The CDR3 protein is CASMVPGGTVLEKLFF. The CDR3 DNA reads TGTGCCAGCATGGTTCCCGGCGGGACAGTACTTGAAAAACTGTTTTTT.

In this sample, this clone turned up once. V gene TRBV7-6 combines with J gene TRBJ1-5; D is uncertain. This CDR3 has 15 residues. Germline CDR1 reads SGHVS; CDR2 reads FNYEAQ. The germline V and J ends were trimmed by 6 bases and 0 bases, with 12 bases remaining between them. The CDR3 reads CASRRTHDSNQPQHF. The CDR3 DNA reads TGTGCCAGCAGGAGGACTCACGATAGCAATCAGCCCCAGCATTTT.

V and J are TRBV9 and TRBJ1-6; 7 bases agree with TRBD1. The CDR3 has 15 residues. Germline V gene data show CDR1 as SGDLS and CDR2 as YYNGEE. The trim removed 4 bases at V and 2 bases at J, leaving 3 bases unmatched. CDR3 bases: TGTGCCAGCAGCTTTGGACAGGCCTATAATTCACCCCTCCACTTT. This sequence encodes CASSFGQAYNSPLHF.

The chain carries TRBV3-1 (or the pseudogene TRBV3-2) and TRBJ2-3; 10 nucleotides match TRBD2. J lost 0 bases, V lost 4 bases, and 7 bases had no gene match. CDR3 length: 17 residues. The germline gives CDR1 LGHDT, CDR2 YNNKEL (reference sequence). Here the CDR3 reads CASSRASGGASTDTQYF. CDR3 in DNA: TGTGCCAGCAGCCGGGCTAGCGGGGGAGCTAGCACAGATACGCAGTATTTT.

This sequence joins TRBV20-1 and TRBJ2-1; D ambiguous. V was shortened by 3 bases and J by 1 base, with 7 bases between the two germline ends. The germline gives CDR1 DFQATT, CDR2 SNEGSKA (reference sequence). The CDR3 consists of 13 residues. In nucleotides, the CDR3 is TGCAGTGCTAGTGCCGTTTCCTACAATGAGCAGTTCTTC. This encodes CSASAVSYNEQFF.

The chain has TRBV24-1 and TRBJ2-3; the match to TRBD1 covers 9 bases. V lost 1 base and J lost 3; bases outside the gene matches: 4. CDR3 length: 16 amino acids. CDR1 is KGHDR, CDR2 SFDVKD, per germline. The CDR3: CATSDLAGTGTDTQYF. The CDR3 bases are TGTGCCACCAGTGATTTAGCCGGGACAGGGACAGATACGCAGTATTTT.

This chain links TRBV1 with TRBJ1-1. TRBV1 is a pseudogene segment. This CDR3 region has 15 residues. CDR3 sequence reads: CTSSPGRRGNTEAFF. The DNA of the CDR3 is TGCACCAGCAGCCCGGGTCGCCGGGGGAACACTGAAGCTTTCTTT.

CDR3 nucleotide sequence: TGTGCCTGGAGTGAAGGCGACGCAGGAAACTATGGCTACACCTTC. The encoded protein is CAWSEGDAGNYGYTF. This chain links TRBV30 with TRBJ1-2; D unclear. The V end lost 1 base, the J end lost 2 bases, and 14 bases lay between the germline ends. CDR3 size: 15 residues. Germline assignment: CDR1 GTSNPN and CDR2 SVGIG (reference sequence).

This rearrangement joins TRBV27 to TRBJ2-7; D is undetermined. The CDR3 runs 14 residues. Germline V gene lookup returns CDR1 MNHEY and CDR2 SMNVEV (reference sequence). V lost 6 bases to trimming and J lost 0 bases, with 12 bases between them. The CDR3 bases are TGTGCCAGCAGGGCGGCAATCAGCTCCTACGAGCAGTACTTC. This codes for CASRAAISSYEQYF.

This clone occurred a few times. V usage is TRBV4-3 and J usage is TRBJ1-1; 8 positions match TRBD1. Unmatched junction bases numbered 4, after V lost 5 bases and J lost 5 bases. Germline V CDR1 and CDR2: LGHNA, YSLEER. The length of the CDR3 is 13 residues. The CDR3, as DNA: TGCGCCAGCAGCGCCGACAGGGGAACTGAAGCTTTCTTT. This translates into CASSADRGTEAFF.

The V and J genes are TRBV7-2 and TRBJ2-5; possibly TRBD1 for D (5 bases). The V end lost 5 bases, the J end lost 5 bases, and 15 bases lay between the germline ends. Germline CDR1 SGHTA, CDR2 FQGNSA. The CDR3 covers 14 residues. The CDR3 loop is CASSPGSLLETQYF. CDR3 in DNA: TGTGCCAGCAGCCCAGGGTCCCTGTTGGAGACCCAGTACTTC.

This rearrangement joins TRBV4-1 to TRBJ2-5, with 10 bases fitting TRBD2. Germline V CDR1 and CDR2: MGHRA, YSYEKL. Unmatched junction bases numbered 5, after V lost 4 bases and J lost 3 bases. The CDR3 has 15 amino acids. For the CDR3, the DNA is TGCGCCAGCAGCCCCTTAGCGGGAGGAGAAGAGACCCAGTACTTC. Amino acids: CASSPLAGGEETQYF.

The rearrangement links TRBV4-3 to TRBJ1-5; D is uncertain. The CDR3 contains 13 residues. Germline CDR1 is LGHNA and CDR2 is YSLEER. V lost 0 bases to trimming and J lost 5 bases, with 5 bases between them. The chain's CDR3 is CASSQDLDQPQHF. The CDR3 nucleotides read TGCGCCAGCAGCCAAGACCTCGATCAGCCCCAGCATTTT.

This chain links TRBV9 with TRBJ1-2; maybe TRBD1 (5 bases). Between the trimmed V and J ends, which lost 4 bases and 11 bases, there was a span of 15 bases. Germline V gives CDR1 SGDLS, CDR2 YYNGEE. The CDR3 loop spans 12 amino acids. CDR3 coding DNA: TGTGCCAGCAGCACCCGACAGACAGATTACACCTTC. Translated: CASSTRQTDYTF.

The sample holds many counts of this clone. This chain links TRBV21-1 with TRBJ2-1; the listed D gene, TRBD2, was not tested against the DNA. TRBV21-1 is a known pseudogene. CDR3 length equals 18 residues. The CDR3 coding sequence is TGTGCCAGCAGCAAAGGTCACCAGAGCGGACCGTACTACAATGAGCAGTTCTTC. It codes for CASSKGHQSGPYYNEQFF.

This chain links TRBV7-9 with TRBJ1-5; no clear D gene. CDR1 and CDR2 from the germline V gene are SEHNR and FQNEAQ (reference sequence). V was shortened by 1 base and J by 6 bases, with 16 bases between the two germline ends. The CDR3 is made up of 16 amino acids. The CDR3 nucleotides are TGTGCCAGCAGCTTAGGAGGTGTAGGAGTTGGTCAGCCCCAGCATTTT. This encodes CASSLGGVGVGQPQHF.

The chain combines TRBV6-2 or TRBV6-3 with TRBJ2-3; D ambiguous. V lost 5 bases and J lost 5, with 8 bases in between. Germline V gene lookup returns CDR1 MNHEY and CDR2 SVGEGT. The CDR3 spans 12 residues. In DNA, the CDR3 is TGTGCCAGCAGTCTAAGAGGAGATACGCAGTATTTT. This codes for CASSLRGDTQYF.

The rearrangement links TRBV11-3 to TRBJ2-3, with D possibly being TRBD2 (7 bases). V was cut by 1 base and J by 5 bases, with 16 bases left in between. The CDR3 spans 16 residues. Germline V CDR1 and CDR2: SGHNT, YENEEA. The CDR3 nucleotides read TGTGCCAGCAGCTTAGGCGGGGGCGGTCTTGGAGATACGCAGTATTTT. Translating it yields CASSLGGGGLGDTQYF.

The rearrangement links TRBV6-5 to TRBJ2-7, with TRBD1 identical over 8 bases. CDR3 length equals 14 residues. After removal of 4 bases from V and 6 bases from J, the junction contained 8 bases not matched to a gene. Germline lookup yields CDR1 MNHEY and CDR2 SVGAGI. The CDR3 nucleotides read TGTGCCAGCAGTTCCCGGACAGGGTGGGGCGAGCAGTACTTC. This sequence encodes CASSSRTGWGEQYF.

The chain couples TRBV28 to TRBJ2-6; TRBD1 matches at 7 bases. The V gene end was trimmed by 2 bases and the J gene end by 0 bases; junction bases not matched to a gene: 10. The CDR3 covers 19 residues. Per the germline V gene, CDR1 is MDHEN and CDR2 is SYDVKM. Written as DNA, the CDR3 is TGTGCCAGCAGTTTAGCTCAGGAGACAGGGAGCTCTGGGGCCAACGTCCTGACTTTC. Encoded protein: CASSLAQETGSSGANVLTF. Using reference TRBV28 and TRBJ2-6 for the parts outside the CDR3, the full variable domain is DVKVTQSSRYLVKRTGEKVFLECVQDMDHENMFWYRQDPGLGLRLIYFSYDVKMKEKGDIPEGYSVSREKKERFSLILESASTNQTSMYLCASSLAQETGSSGANVLTFGAGSRLTVL.

The rearrangement joins TRBV7-2 to TRBJ2-3, with 11 positions matching TRBD2. The CDR3 contains 19 residues. Germline assignment: CDR1 SGHTA and CDR2 FQGNSA. V lost 3 bases and J lost 3; bases outside the gene matches: 14. The CDR3 coding sequence is TGTGCCAGCAGCTTCCTTACGATTGCCGGGACTAGCGGTACAGATACGCAGTATTTT. Translated: CASSFLTIAGTSGTDTQYF.

The chain couples TRBV27 to TRBJ2-1; tentative D call: TRBD2 (5 bases). The germline V and J ends were trimmed by 6 bases and 6 bases, with 15 bases remaining between them. This CDR3 has 14 residues. The V gene's germline CDR1 is MNHEY and CDR2 SMNVEV (reference sequence). DNA for the CDR3: TGTGCCAGCAGCCCGTCGGGGAAAGGCAATGAGCAGTTCTTC. Amino acid sequence: CASSPSGKGNEQFF.

The CDR3 bases are TGTGCCAGCAGCTGGCCGGGACTAGCGCAGAACGGCGAGCAGTACTTC. It is translated as CASSWPGLAQNGEQYF. The gene calls are TRBV11-2 and TRBJ2-7, with 10 bases lining up with TRBD2. The J segment lost 6 bases and the V segment lost 4 bases, leaving 12 bases of the junction unmatched. Germline CDR1 SGHAT, CDR2 FQNNGV. The CDR3 loop spans 16 amino acids.

This chain joins TRBV11-2 and TRBJ2-2; D remains ambiguous. This CDR3 is built from 15 residues. V lost 0 bases, J lost 5 bases, and 10 bases lay in between. The germline gives CDR1 SGHAT, CDR2 FQNNGV. The CDR3, as DNA: TGTGCCAGCAGCTTAGATCAGACTGGAACCGGGGAGCTGTTTTTT. It yields the protein CASSLDQTGTGELFF.

The chain carries TRBV19 and TRBJ2-2; 8 nucleotides line up with TRBD1. CDR1 and CDR2 (germline): LNHDA, SQIVND (reference sequence). The CDR3 spans 15 residues. Germline trimming cut 4 bases from V and 6 bases from J; bases unmatched to any gene: 7. In DNA, the CDR3 is TGTGCCAGTAGTACCGGACAGGGTAGGGCCGGGGAGCTGTTTTTT. This codes for CASSTGQGRAGELFF.

This CDR3 reads CAISVSSGSTDTQYF. The CDR3 nucleotides are TGTGCCATCAGTGTTTCCAGCGGGAGTACAGATACGCAGTATTTT. J is TRBJ2-3 and V is TRBV10-3, with 8 bases identical to TRBD2. This CDR3 has 15 residues. Germline CDR1 reads ENHRY; CDR2 reads SYGVKD. V was pared by 4 bases and J by 3 bases, with 6 bases of the junction left unmatched.